The T cell receptor (beta chain) under discussion was sequenced for a study of blood T cell repertoires in COVID-19. Study background: Whether acute or convalescent, the COVID-19 samples came from the United States, Italy and Spain. PBMCs, B-cell-depleted T cells, or T cells were the source of the cDNA or gDNA that made up the material.

Germline lookup yields CDR1 SGHTA and CDR2 FQGNSA. This CDR3 is built from 15 residues. Trimming took 6 bases from V and 9 from J; bases not matched to a gene: 7. This clone appeared once. Authors' data handling: Reference gene primer amplification yielded estimated nucleated cell counts. The method was immunoSEQ multiplex PCR; TCRdb's version includes in-frame clones alone and lacks a portion of them. That table supplies the V and J calls and clone size; D and trimming were determined from the DNA. In the table there are 150,000 to 200,000 clones, about 85% of which are singletons. What was sequenced was peripheral blood. The receptor was derived from a man aged 65 to 79 who had recovered from COVID-19. The chain joins TRBV7-2 to TRBJ2-1; 14 bases align to TRBD2. CDR3 DNA sequence: TGTGCCAGCAGACCGGGACTAGCGGGAGCGGGTGAGCAGTTCTTC. It specifies CASRPGLAGAGEQFF.